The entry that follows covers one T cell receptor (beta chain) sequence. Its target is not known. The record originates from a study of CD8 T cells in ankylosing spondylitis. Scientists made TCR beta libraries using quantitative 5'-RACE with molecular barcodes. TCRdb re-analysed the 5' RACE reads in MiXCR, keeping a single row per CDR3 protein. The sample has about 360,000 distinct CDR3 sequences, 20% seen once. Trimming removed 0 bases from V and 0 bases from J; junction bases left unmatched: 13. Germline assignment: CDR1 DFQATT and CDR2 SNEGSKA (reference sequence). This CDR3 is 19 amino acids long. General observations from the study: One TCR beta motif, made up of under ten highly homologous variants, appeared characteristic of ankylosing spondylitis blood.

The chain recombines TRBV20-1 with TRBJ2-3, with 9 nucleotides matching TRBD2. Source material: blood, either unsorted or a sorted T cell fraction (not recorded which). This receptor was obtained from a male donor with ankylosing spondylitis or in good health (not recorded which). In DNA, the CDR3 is TGCAGTGCTAGAGAAGGTCTAGCGGGGTTTGGATCTAGCACAGATACGCAGTATTTT. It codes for CSAREGLAGFGSSTDTQYF.